This T cell receptor (beta chain) was recovered during a study of monozygotic twins with inflammatory bowel disease. Study observations and caveats: Distinction of different T cell subtypes was not possible.

With no T cell sorting beforehand, total RNA was isolated from whole blood. TCRdb re-called the 5' RACE reads, yielding one record per CDR3 amino acid sequence without DNA. Its table lists a few hundred thousand distinct CDR3 sequences. Details on this clonotype: Its target is not known.

CDR1 is KGHSH and CDR2 is LQKENI in the germline V gene. CDR3 length: 15 residues. The gene calls are TRBV18 and TRBJ2-1; absent DNA, TCRdb's TRBD1 call cannot be checked. The specimen sequenced was blood. This clonotype was sampled from a human donor with ulcerative colitis or Crohn's disease, or a healthy co-twin of an affected twin (not recorded which). The chain's CDR3 is CASSPGAGDYNEQFF.